This entry lists 3 T cell receptor beta chains sequenced from one sample in a study of blood T cell repertoires in COVID-19. The method was immunoSEQ multiplex PCR; TCRdb's version includes in-frame clones alone and lacks a portion of them. The data show 150,000 or so clones, over 65% seen once. Sequencing was performed on peripheral blood. The receptors were gathered from a woman of 80 years or more with acute or convalescent COVID-19.

This chain connects TRBV28 to TRBJ2-7, with 7 bases aligning to TRBD1. The V segment lost 5 bases and the J segment 1 base; nucleotides outside the gene matches: 11. Germline-derived CDR1 and CDR2 are MDHEN and SYDVKM. The CDR3 runs to 16 residues. The CDR3 region is CASSPLGQGVSYEQYF. The CDR3 coding sequence is TGTGCCAGCAGTCCCCTTGGGCAGGGGGTATCCTACGAGCAGTACTTC.

The V call is TRBV28, the J call TRBJ2-2; 8 bases are shared with TRBD2. V lost 3 bases to trimming and J lost 5 bases; unmatched junction nucleotides: 5. Per germline, CDR1 MDHEN and CDR2 SYDVKM. CDR3 length: 15 residues. The CDR3 DNA reads as TGTGCCAGCAGTTTTAGCGGGAAGGAAACCGGGGAGCTGTTTTTT. It translates to CASSFSGKETGELFF.

This chain uses TRBV19 with TRBJ2-7, with TRBD2 as a possible D gene (5 bases). The CDR3 has 13 residues. The V gene lost 7 bases and the J gene lost 5 bases, with 15 bases spanning the gap. Germline V CDR1 and CDR2: LNHDA, SQIVND (reference sequence). Here the CDR3 reads CASKASSYDEQYF. CDR3 in DNA: TGTGCCAGTAAGGCTAGCAGTTACGACGAGCAGTACTTC.